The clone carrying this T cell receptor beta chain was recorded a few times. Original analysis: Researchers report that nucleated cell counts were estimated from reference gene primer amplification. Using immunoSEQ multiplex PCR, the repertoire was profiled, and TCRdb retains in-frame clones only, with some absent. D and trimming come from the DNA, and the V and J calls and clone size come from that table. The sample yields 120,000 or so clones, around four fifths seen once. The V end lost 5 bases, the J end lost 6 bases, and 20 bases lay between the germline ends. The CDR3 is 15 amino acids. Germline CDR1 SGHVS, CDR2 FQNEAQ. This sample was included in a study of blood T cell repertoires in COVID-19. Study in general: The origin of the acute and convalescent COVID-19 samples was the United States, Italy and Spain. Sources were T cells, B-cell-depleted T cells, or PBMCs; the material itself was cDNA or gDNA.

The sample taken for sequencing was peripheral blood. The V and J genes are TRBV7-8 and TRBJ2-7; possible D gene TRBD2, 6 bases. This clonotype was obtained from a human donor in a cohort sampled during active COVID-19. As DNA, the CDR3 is TGTGCCAGCAGCCCCCTGCGGGCGCGGGGCGGCGAGCAGTACTTC. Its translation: CASSPLRARGGEQYF.